Shown below are 25 T cell receptor beta chains from a single sample sequenced in a study of T cell responses to AZD1222 COVID-19 vaccine. TCRdb keeps only in-frame clones here, not all; method: immunoSEQ multiplex PCR. The sample carries approximately 140,000 clones, more than 85% recorded once. The input for sequencing was peripheral blood, taken 28 days after the second AZD1222 dose. The source of these receptors is an adult who received the AZD1222 COVID-19 vaccine.

V usage is TRBV11-3 and J usage is TRBJ1-1; D is unclear. CDR1 SGHNT and CDR2 YENEEA come from the germline V gene. Trimming pared 1 base from V and 3 bases from J, leaving 6 bases between. The CDR3 has 13 residues. The CDR3 DNA reads TGTGCCAGCAGCTTAGCGAGGCACACTGAAGCTTTCTTT. Residues: CASSLARHTEAFF.

V and J are TRBV16 and TRBJ1-4; 8 bases line up with TRBD1. The germline CDR1 and CDR2 sequences are KGHSY and FQNENV. J gave up 4 bases and V 0 bases, and 10 bases lay outside the gene matches. The CDR3 spans 18 residues. The CDR3 sequence is CASSQSHGQGRGNEKLFF. The CDR3, as DNA: TGTGCCAGCAGCCAATCCCACGGACAGGGCAGAGGTAATGAAAAACTGTTTTTT.

The J gene is TRBJ2-3, the V gene TRBV10-2; tentative D call: TRBD1 (5 bases). Germline V CDR1 and CDR2: WSHSY, SAAADI. Trimming removed 2 bases from V and 2 bases from J, with 11 bases in between. The CDR3 totals 15 residues. The CDR3 sequence: CASSEGAGHTDTQYF. As DNA, the CDR3 is TGCGCCAGCAGTGAGGGGGCAGGGCACACAGATACGCAGTATTTT.

CDR3 nucleotides: TGCAGTGCTAGTCCCGGACAGATACTATCTCCCCTCCACTTT. Its protein is CSASPGQILSPLHF. The V gene is TRBV20-1, the J gene TRBJ1-6; a weak D match, TRBD1 (6 bases). The CDR3 is 14 residues long. Trimming shortened V by 3 bases and J by 13 bases, and 19 bases separated the two germline ends. CDR1 is DFQATT, CDR2 SNEGSKA, per germline (reference sequence).

The V call is TRBV6-1, the J call TRBJ1-1; D uncertain. The CDR3 runs 14 residues. With 3 bases removed from V and 1 base from J, the gap between germline ends came to 9 bases. Germline assignment: CDR1 MNHNS and CDR2 SASEGT. The CDR3 DNA reads TGTGCCAGCAGTGACCCAGGACGGAACACTGAAGCTTTCTTT. It is translated as CASSDPGRNTEAFF.

The chain joins TRBV15 to TRBJ2-4; tentatively, D is TRBD2 (6 bases). Germline V lookup: CDR1 LNHNV, CDR2 YYDKDF (reference sequence). The CDR3 spans 15 residues. With 5 bases removed from V and 0 bases from J, the gap between germline ends came to 11 bases. The CDR3 spells CATSGAAGAKNIQYF. DNA of the CDR3: TGTGCCACCAGCGGGGCAGCGGGAGCCAAAAACATTCAGTACTTC. Looking up the rest from reference TRBV15 and TRBJ2-4 gives the full variable domain: DAMVIQNPRYQVTQFGKPVTLSCSQTLNHNVMYWYQQKSSQAPKLLFHYYDKDFNNEADTPDNFQSRRPNTSFCFLDIRSPGLGDTAMYLCATSGAAGAKNIQYFGAGTRLSVL.

The chain joins TRBV7-8 to TRBJ1-3; D is unresolved. CDR1 SGHVS and CDR2 FQNEAQ come from the germline V gene. This CDR3 is built from 16 residues. Trimming pared 5 bases from V and 0 bases from J, leaving 14 bases between. Here the CDR3 reads CASSVTTAASGNTIYF. The CDR3 bases are TGTGCCAGCAGCGTAACCACAGCTGCCTCTGGAAACACCATATATTTT.

The chain uses TRBV6-1 and TRBJ2-7; 10 positions agree with TRBD2. Trimming at V came to 0 bases and at J to 4 bases, leaving 0 bases not matched to a gene. Germline CDR1 MNHNS, CDR2 SASEGT. The CDR3 contains 14 residues. Here the CDR3 reads CASSEAAGGYEQYV. For the CDR3, the DNA is TGTGCCAGCAGTGAAGCAGCGGGAGGGTACGAGCAGTACGTC.

The rearrangement joins TRBV5-6 to TRBJ1-2, with D uncertain. Germline lookup yields CDR1 SGHDT and CDR2 YYEEEE. Deletions cut 3 bases from V and 6 bases from J, with 6 bases between. The CDR3 sequence is 11 residues long. The CDR3 loop is CASSSVNGYTF. The CDR3 nucleotides read TGTGCCAGCAGCTCTGTGAATGGCTACACCTTC.

This sequence joins TRBV10-3 and TRBJ2-7; 8 bases align to TRBD2. Germline CDR1 is ENHRY and CDR2 is SYGVKD. The CDR3 is made up of 15 amino acids. The J segment lost 3 bases and the V segment lost 6 bases, leaving 10 bases of the junction unmatched. This CDR3 is CAISAGLAGGYEQYF. In DNA, the CDR3 is TGTGCCATCAGCGCTGGACTTGCGGGGGGCTACGAGCAGTACTTC.

The rearrangement uses TRBV10-2 and TRBJ1-1; the D is unclear. Per the germline V gene, CDR1 is WSHSY and CDR2 is SAAADI. The CDR3 totals 11 residues. Trimming stripped 4 bases from V and 8 bases from J, with 8 bases between. CDR3 protein: CASSGLAEAFF. For the CDR3, the DNA is TGCGCCAGCAGTGGATTAGCGGAAGCTTTCTTT.

This chain joins TRBV5-6 and TRBJ2-1; D is unresolved. Deletions cut 0 bases from V and 0 bases from J, with 10 bases between. CDR3 length equals 16 residues. Germline CDR1 is SGHDT and CDR2 is YYEEEE. As DNA, the CDR3 is TGTGCCAGCAGCTTGGAAGTAGTCAGCTCCTACAATGAGCAGTTCTTC. Translating it yields CASSLEVVSSYNEQFF. The full variable domain, with the rest looked up from reference TRBV5-6 and TRBJ2-1, is DAGVTQSPTHLIKTRGQQVTLRCSPKSGHDTVSWYQQALGQGPQFIFQYYEEEERQRGNFPDRFSGHQFPNYSSELNVNALLLGDSALYLCASSLEVVSSYNEQFFGPGTRLTVL.

The chain links TRBV5-4 to TRBJ2-5, with a weak D call TRBD1 (6 bases). The V end was cut by 5 bases, the J end by 4 bases, with 18 bases between. The germline CDR1 and CDR2 sequences are SGHNT and YYREEE (reference sequence). CDR3 length: 15 amino acids. The CDR3 region has the DNA TGTGCCAGCAGGTCAGGACAGACCCTCGGAGAGACCCAGTACTTC. The encoded protein is CASRSGQTLGETQYF.

This clone occurred once. The CDR3 DNA reads as TGTGCCAGCTCACCTCTCGGGGGATTTCAAGAGACCCAGTACTTC. It is translated as CASSPLGGFQETQYF. V gene TRBV18 combines with J gene TRBJ2-5, with D possibly matching TRBD2 (6 bases). V lost 3 bases to trimming and J lost 2 bases, with 13 bases between them. Germline CDR1 and CDR2: KGHSH and LQKENI. This CDR3 region has 15 residues.

The chain recombines TRBV11-1 with TRBJ2-1; a weak D match, TRBD1 (6 bases). The CDR3 covers 16 residues. CDR1 and CDR2 from the germline V gene are SGHAT and FQDESV (reference sequence). Trimming shortened V by 5 bases and J by 1 base, and 15 bases separated the two germline ends. The CDR3 bases are TGTGCCAGCAGCCCCCCAGGGGCAAGGTCCTACAATGAGCAGTTCTTC. Amino acids: CASSPPGARSYNEQFF.

This clone has only one observation. V gene TRBV9 combines with J gene TRBJ1-2, with no clear D. This CDR3 is 15 amino acids long. CDR1 and CDR2 (germline): SGDLS, YYNGEE. V lost 0 bases and J 0 bases, leaving 9 bases between the germline ends. In DNA, the CDR3 is TGTGCCAGCAGCGTAGGTGATGGACCTAACTATGGCTACACCTTC. Protein sequence: CASSVGDGPNYGYTF.

Here the CDR3 reads CASSSRTGRGGETQYF. The CDR3 DNA is TGTGCCAGCAGCTCCCGAACGGGGCGCGGGGGGGAGACCCAGTACTTC. The V gene is TRBV7-9, the J gene TRBJ2-5; TRBD2 matches 8 bases. Germline CDR1 SEHNR, CDR2 FQNEAQ (reference sequence). The J segment lost 5 bases and the V segment lost 4 bases, leaving 12 bases of the junction unmatched. The CDR3 runs to 16 residues.

The chain carries TRBV5-6 and TRBJ2-7, with 8 bases matching TRBD1. Germline V gene data show CDR1 as SGHDT and CDR2 as YYEEEE. Unmatched junction bases numbered 8, after V lost 4 bases and J lost 2 bases. The CDR3 spans 15 residues. The CDR3 loop reads CASSAIGTGPYEQYF. For the CDR3, the DNA is TGTGCCAGCAGCGCCATCGGGACAGGTCCCTACGAGCAGTACTTC.

The V gene is TRBV12-5, the J gene TRBJ1-2; D gene uncertain. Trimming took 3 bases from V and 4 from J, leaving 3 bases between them. Germline CDR1 reads LGHNT; CDR2 reads FRNRAP. This CDR3 region has 11 residues. The CDR3, as DNA: TGTGCTAGTGGTTTAACCTATGGCTACACCTTC. Its translation is CASGLTYGYTF.

This clone was seen only once. This chain links TRBV28 with TRBJ1-1; 10 nucleotides line up with TRBD1. V trimming: 8 bases; J trimming: 1 base; junction bases outside the gene matches: 4. The CDR3 totals 14 residues. Germline CDR1 MDHEN, CDR2 SYDVKM. CDR3 region: CASGWTGGNTEAFF. CDR3 DNA sequence: TGTGCCAGCGGGTGGACAGGGGGGAACACTGAAGCTTTCTTT.

The chain couples TRBV11-3 to TRBJ2-1; 8 bases align to TRBD1. CDR3 length: 14 amino acids. V was pared by 7 bases and J by 5 bases, with 7 bases of the junction left unmatched. The germline V gene has CDR1 SGHNT and CDR2 YENEEA. The CDR3 DNA follows: TGTGCCAGCAAGGGGCAGGGGGCTAACAATGAGCAGTTCTTC. Translating gives CASKGQGANNEQFF.

The gene calls are TRBV18 and TRBJ1-3; D is possibly TRBD1 (5 bases). V was pared by 2 bases and J by 0 bases, with 11 bases between. CDR1 and CDR2 from the germline V gene are KGHSH and LQKENI. This CDR3 has 16 amino acids. The CDR3 coding sequence is TGTGCCAGCTCACCAAGGGACGCGGACTCTGGAAACACCATATATTTT. As protein: CASSPRDADSGNTIYF.

The chain carries TRBV6-5 and TRBJ1-1; D is perhaps TRBD1 (6 bases). Germline V lookup: CDR1 MNHEY, CDR2 SVGAGI. The CDR3 runs 13 residues. Trimming removed 5 bases at V and 3 bases at J, with 10 bases between. CDR3: CASSPRQDTEAFF. The CDR3 DNA reads TGTGCCAGCAGTCCCCGACAGGACACTGAAGCTTTCTTT.

The V and J genes are TRBV6-1 and TRBJ2-3; TRBD2 agrees at 7 bases. CDR3 size: 17 residues. Germline CDR1 MNHNS, CDR2 SASEGT. The V and J ends lost 0 bases and 4 bases, in that order; junction bases with no gene match: 10. CDR3 amino acids: CASSEALRAGVADTQYF. The CDR3 DNA reads TGTGCCAGCAGTGAAGCGCTCCGGGCGGGGGTAGCAGATACGCAGTATTTT.

This rearrangement joins TRBV15 to TRBJ2-5; D not resolved. CDR1 and CDR2 from the germline V gene are LNHNV and YYDKDF (reference sequence). CDR3 size: 13 residues. V lost 0 bases and J lost 5, with 7 bases in between. This chain's CDR3 is CATSRDIGETQYF. As DNA, the CDR3 is TGTGCCACCAGCAGAGATATCGGCGAGACCCAGTACTTC.